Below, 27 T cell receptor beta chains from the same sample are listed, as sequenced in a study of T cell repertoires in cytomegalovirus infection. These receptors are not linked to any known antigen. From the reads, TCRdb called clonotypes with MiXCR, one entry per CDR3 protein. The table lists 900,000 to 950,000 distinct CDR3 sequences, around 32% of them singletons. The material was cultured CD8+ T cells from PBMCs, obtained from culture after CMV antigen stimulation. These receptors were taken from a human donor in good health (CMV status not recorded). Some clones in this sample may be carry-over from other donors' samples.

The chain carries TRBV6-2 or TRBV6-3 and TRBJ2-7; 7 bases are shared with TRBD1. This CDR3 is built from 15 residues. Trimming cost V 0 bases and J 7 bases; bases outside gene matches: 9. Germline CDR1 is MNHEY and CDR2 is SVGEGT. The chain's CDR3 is CASSYSQQGTREQYF. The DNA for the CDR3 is TGTGCCAGCAGTTACTCCCAACAGGGGACAAGGGAGCAGTACTTC.

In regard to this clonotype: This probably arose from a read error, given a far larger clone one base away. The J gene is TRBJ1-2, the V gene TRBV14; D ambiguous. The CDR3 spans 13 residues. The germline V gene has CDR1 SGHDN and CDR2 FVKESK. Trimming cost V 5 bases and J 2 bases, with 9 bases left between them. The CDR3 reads CASSSKGNYGYTF. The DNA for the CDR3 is TGTGCCAGCAGCTCAAAAGGGAACTATGGCTACACCTTC.

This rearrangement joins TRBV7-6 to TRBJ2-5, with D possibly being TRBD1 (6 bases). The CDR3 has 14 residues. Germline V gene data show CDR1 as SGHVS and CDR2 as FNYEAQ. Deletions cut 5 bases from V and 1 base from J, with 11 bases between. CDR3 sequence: CASSPGEFQETQYF. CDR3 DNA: TGTGCCAGCAGCCCAGGGGAATTCCAAGAGACCCAGTACTTC.

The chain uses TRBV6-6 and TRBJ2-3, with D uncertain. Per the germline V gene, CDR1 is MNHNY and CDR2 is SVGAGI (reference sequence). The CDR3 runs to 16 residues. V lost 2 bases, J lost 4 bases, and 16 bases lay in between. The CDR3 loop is CASSYVGTLGSDTQYF. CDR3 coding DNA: TGTGCCAGCAGTTACGTAGGAACCCTAGGGTCAGATACGCAGTATTTT.

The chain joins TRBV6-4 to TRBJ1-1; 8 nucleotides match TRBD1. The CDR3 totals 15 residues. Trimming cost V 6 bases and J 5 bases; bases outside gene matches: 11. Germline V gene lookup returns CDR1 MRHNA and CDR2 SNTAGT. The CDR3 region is CASRVRGRGETEAFF. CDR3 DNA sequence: TGTGCCAGCAGGGTCAGGGGGCGAGGGGAAACTGAAGCTTTCTTT.

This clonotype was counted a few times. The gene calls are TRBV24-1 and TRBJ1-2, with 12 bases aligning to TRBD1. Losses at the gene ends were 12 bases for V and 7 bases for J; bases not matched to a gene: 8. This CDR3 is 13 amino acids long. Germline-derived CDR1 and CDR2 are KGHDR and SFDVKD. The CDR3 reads CASGGQGALGYTF. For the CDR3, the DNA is TGTGCCTCCGGGGGACAGGGGGCGCTTGGCTACACCTTC.

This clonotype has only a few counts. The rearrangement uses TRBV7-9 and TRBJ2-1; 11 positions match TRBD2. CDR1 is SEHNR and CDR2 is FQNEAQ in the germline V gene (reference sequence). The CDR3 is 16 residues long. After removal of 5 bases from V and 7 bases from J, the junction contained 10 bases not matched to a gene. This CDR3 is CASSEVSGGAGNEQFF. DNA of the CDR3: TGTGCCAGCAGCGAGGTTAGCGGGGGGGCCGGTAATGAGCAGTTCTTC.

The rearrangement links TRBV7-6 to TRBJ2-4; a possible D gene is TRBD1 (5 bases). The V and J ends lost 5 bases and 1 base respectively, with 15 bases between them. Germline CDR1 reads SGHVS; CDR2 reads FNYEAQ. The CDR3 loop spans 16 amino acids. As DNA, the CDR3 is TGTGCCAGCAGCGCCAGGGCCGGGTCGGCCAAAAACATTCAGTACTTC. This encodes CASSARAGSAKNIQYF.

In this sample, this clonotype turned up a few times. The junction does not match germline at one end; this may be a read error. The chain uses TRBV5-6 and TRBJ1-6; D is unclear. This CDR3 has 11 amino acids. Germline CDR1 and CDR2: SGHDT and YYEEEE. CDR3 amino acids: CASKRAGVEAF. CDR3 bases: TGTGCCAGCAAAAGGGCCGGGGTTGAGGCCTTT.

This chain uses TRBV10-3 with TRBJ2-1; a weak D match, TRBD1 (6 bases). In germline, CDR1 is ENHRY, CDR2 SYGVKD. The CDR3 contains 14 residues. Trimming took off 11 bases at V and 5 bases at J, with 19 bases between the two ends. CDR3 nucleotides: TGTGCCGTTACTGTGGGGGCTTCTAACAATGAGCAGTTCTTC. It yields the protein CAVTVGASNNEQFF.

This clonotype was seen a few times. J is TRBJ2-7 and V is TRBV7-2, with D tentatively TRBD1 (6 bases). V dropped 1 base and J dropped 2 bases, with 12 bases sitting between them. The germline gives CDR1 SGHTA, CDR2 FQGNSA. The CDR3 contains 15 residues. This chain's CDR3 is CASSLDPGDPYEQYV. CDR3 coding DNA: TGTGCCAGCAGCTTAGATCCAGGGGACCCCTACGAGCAGTACGTC.

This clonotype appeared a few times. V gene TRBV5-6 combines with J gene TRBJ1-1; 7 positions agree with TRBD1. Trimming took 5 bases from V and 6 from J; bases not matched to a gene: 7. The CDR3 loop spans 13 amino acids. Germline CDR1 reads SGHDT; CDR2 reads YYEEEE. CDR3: CASRFIQGAEAFF. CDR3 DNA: TGTGCCAGCAGGTTTATTCAGGGGGCTGAAGCTTTCTTT. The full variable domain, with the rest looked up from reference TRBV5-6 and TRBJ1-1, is DAGVTQSPTHLIKTRGQQVTLRCSPKSGHDTVSWYQQALGQGPQFIFQYYEEEERQRGNFPDRFSGHQFPNYSSELNVNALLLGDSALYLCASRFIQGAEAFFGQGTRLTVV.

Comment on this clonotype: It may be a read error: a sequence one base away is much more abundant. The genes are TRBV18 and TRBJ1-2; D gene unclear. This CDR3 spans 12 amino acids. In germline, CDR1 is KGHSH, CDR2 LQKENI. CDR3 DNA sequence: TGTGCCAACTCACCATGGGTCTCGGGCTACACCTTC. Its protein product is CANSPWVSGYTF.

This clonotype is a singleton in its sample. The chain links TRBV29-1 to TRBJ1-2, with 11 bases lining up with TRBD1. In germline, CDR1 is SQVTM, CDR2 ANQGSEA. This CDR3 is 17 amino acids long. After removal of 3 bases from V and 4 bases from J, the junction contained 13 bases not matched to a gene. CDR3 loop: CSVDTKKGDRGFYGYTF. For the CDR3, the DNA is TGCAGCGTTGACACCAAAAAGGGGGACAGGGGGTTCTATGGCTACACCTTC. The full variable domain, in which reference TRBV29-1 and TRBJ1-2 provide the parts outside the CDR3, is SAVISQKPSRDICQRGTSLTIQCQVDSQVTMMFWYRQQPGQSLTLIATANQGSEATYESGFVIDKFPISRPNLTFSTLTVSNMSPEDSSIYLCSVDTKKGDRGFYGYTFGSGTRLTVV.

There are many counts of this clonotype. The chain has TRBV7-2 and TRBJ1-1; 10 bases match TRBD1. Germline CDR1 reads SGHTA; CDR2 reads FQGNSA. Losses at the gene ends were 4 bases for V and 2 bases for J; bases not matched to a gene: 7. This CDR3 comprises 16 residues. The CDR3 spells CASSSRWTGGNTEAFF. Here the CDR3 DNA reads TGTGCCAGCAGCTCCCGGTGGACAGGGGGTAACACTGAAGCTTTCTTT.

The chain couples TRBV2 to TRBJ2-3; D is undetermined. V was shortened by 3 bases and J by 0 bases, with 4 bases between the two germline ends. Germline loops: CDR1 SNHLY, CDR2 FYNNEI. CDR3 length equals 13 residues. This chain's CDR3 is CASSDRSTDTQYF. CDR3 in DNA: TGTGCCAGCAGTGACAGAAGCACAGATACGCAGTATTTT.

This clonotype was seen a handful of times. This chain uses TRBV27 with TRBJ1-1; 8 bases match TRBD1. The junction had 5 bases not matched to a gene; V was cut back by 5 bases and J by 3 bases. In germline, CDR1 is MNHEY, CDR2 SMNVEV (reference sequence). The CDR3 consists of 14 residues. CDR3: CASSISRGHTEAFF. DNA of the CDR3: TGTGCCAGCAGTATCTCCAGGGGGCACACTGAAGCTTTCTTT.

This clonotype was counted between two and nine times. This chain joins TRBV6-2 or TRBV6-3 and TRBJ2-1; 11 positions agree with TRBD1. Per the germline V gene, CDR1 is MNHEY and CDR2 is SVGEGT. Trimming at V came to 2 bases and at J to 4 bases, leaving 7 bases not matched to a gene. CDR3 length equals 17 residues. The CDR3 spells CASSYLRTGGLYNEQFF. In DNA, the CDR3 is TGTGCCAGCAGTTACCTCCGGACAGGGGGCCTTTACAATGAGCAGTTCTTC.

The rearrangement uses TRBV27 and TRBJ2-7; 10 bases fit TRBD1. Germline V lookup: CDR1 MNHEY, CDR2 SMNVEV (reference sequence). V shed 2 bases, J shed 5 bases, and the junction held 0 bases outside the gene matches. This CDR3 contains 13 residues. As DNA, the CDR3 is TGTGCCAGCAGTTTAGGGACAGGGGACGAGCAGTACTTC. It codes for CASSLGTGDEQYF.

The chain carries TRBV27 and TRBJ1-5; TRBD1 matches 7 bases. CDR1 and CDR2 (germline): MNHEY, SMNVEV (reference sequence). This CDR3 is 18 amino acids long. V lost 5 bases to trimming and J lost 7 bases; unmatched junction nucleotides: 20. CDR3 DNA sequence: TGTGCCAGCAGTGCCATCGGTACCCGAGGGGGCGCGGAGCAGCCCCAGCATTTT. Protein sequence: CASSAIGTRGGAEQPQHF.

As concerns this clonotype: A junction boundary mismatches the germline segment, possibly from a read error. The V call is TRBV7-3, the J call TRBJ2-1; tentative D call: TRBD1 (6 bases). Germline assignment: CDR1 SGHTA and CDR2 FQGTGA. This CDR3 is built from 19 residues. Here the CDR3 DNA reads TGTGTCAGCAGCCCGGGTTATGTGACAGGTATTACCTCCTACAATGAGCAGTTCTTC. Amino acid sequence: CVSSPGYVTGITSYNEQFF. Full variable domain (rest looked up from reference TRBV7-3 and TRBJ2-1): GAGVSQTPSNKVTEKGKYVELRCDPISGHTALYWYRQSLGQGPEFLIYFQGTGAADDSGLPNDRFFAVRPEGSVSTLKIQRTERGDSAVYLCVSSPGYVTGITSYNEQFFGPGTRLTVL.

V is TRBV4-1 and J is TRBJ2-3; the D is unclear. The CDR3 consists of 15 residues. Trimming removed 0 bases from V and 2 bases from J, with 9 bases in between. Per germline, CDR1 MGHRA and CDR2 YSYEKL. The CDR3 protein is CASSQELTVTDTQYF. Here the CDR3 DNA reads TGCGCCAGCAGCCAAGAATTAACAGTCACAGATACGCAGTATTTT.

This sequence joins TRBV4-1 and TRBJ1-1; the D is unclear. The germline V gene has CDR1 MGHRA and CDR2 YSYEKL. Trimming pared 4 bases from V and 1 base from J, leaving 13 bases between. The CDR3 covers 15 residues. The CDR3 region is CASSRTVASNTEAFF. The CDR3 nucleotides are TGCGCCAGCAGCCGGACTGTGGCGTCGAACACTGAAGCTTTCTTT.

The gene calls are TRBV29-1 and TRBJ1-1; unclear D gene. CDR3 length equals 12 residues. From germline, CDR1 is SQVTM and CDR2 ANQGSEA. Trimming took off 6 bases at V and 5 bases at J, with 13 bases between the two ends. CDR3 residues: CSVPRSRTEAFF. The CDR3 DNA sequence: TGCAGCGTCCCGAGGAGCCGAACTGAAGCTTTCTTT.

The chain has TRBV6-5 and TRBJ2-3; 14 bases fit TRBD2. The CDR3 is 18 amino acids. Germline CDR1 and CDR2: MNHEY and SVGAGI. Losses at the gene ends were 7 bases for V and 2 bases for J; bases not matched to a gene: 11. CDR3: CASTLGGGLAGDTDTQYF. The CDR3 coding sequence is TGTGCCAGCACCCTCGGGGGGGGACTAGCGGGGGACACAGATACGCAGTATTTT.

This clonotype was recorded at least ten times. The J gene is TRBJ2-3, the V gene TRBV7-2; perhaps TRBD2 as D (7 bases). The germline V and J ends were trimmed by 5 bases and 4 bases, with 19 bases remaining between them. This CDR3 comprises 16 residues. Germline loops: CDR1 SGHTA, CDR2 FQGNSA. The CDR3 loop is CASSPQGRGRADTQYF. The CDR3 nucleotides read TGTGCCAGCAGCCCCCAGGGGCGGGGGAGGGCAGATACGCAGTATTTT.

This CDR3 is CASSYLIGQEETQYF. The CDR3 coding sequence is TGTGCCAGCAGTTACTTGATCGGACAGGAAGAGACCCAGTACTTC. The J gene is TRBJ2-5, the V gene TRBV6-2 or TRBV6-3; TRBD1 matches at 7 bases. Germline trimming cut 1 base from V and 3 bases from J; bases unmatched to any gene: 5. The CDR3 loop spans 15 amino acids. Per the germline V gene, CDR1 is MNHEY and CDR2 is SVGEGT.